Each of the 27 T cell receptor beta chains below was sequenced from the same sample in a study of cytomegalovirus exposure and HLA in healthy donors. The PCR was carried out with 60 Vbeta primers and 13 Jbeta primers. Using immunoSEQ multiplex PCR, the repertoire was profiled, and TCRdb retains in-frame clones only, with some absent. This sample has about 100,000 clones, with around 78% found just once. Sequenced input: PBMCs. These TCRs come from a man between 35 and 55 years old in good health and CMV-seronegative.

The CDR3 DNA reads TGTGCCAGCAGTCCCCACATGAATCAGCCCCAGCATTTT. It encodes CASSPHMNQPQHF. The rearrangement uses TRBV6-6 and TRBJ1-5, with no clear D. With 5 bases removed from V and 4 bases from J, the gap between germline ends came to 9 bases. The germline V gene encodes CDR1 MNHNY and CDR2 SVGAGI (reference sequence). The CDR3 has 13 residues.

The chain employs TRBV4-1 and TRBJ1-2; TRBD1 matches at 7 bases. Germline CDR1 reads MGHRA; CDR2 reads YSYEKL. This CDR3 contains 15 residues. The ends lost 4 bases at V and 2 bases at J; junction bases unmatched: 7. Here the CDR3 reads CASSRRQGGNYGYTF. CDR3 coding DNA: TGCGCCAGCAGCCGTCGACAGGGTGGGAACTATGGCTACACCTTC.

This chain links TRBV5-1 with TRBJ2-3, with D unresolved. Trimming shortened V by 9 bases and J by 3 bases, and 14 bases separated the two germline ends. The germline gives CDR1 SGHRS, CDR2 YFSETQ. The CDR3 has 13 amino acids. Here the CDR3 reads CATQIPGTDTQYF. The CDR3 DNA follows: TGCGCCACCCAAATCCCCGGGACAGATACGCAGTATTTT.

The chain couples TRBV6-1 to TRBJ1-5; 9 positions match TRBD1. CDR3 size: 18 residues. Unmatched junction bases numbered 11, after V lost 1 base and J lost 4 bases. The germline CDR1 and CDR2 sequences are MNHNS and SASEGT. The chain's CDR3 is CASSEVIWTGAKNQPQHF. The DNA of the CDR3 is TGTGCCAGCAGTGAAGTTATCTGGACAGGGGCAAAAAATCAGCCCCAGCATTTT.

The chain uses TRBV28 and TRBJ2-7; 11 bases fit TRBD1. The CDR3 runs 14 residues. The germline V gene encodes CDR1 MDHEN and CDR2 SYDVKM. Losses at the gene ends were 10 bases for V and 3 bases for J; bases not matched to a gene: 8. CDR3: CATCRTGGFYEQYF. The DNA for the CDR3 is TGTGCCACCTGTAGGACAGGGGGCTTCTACGAGCAGTACTTC.

With regard to this clone: One junction end does not reproduce the germline sequence, and a read error may be involved. J is TRBJ1-2 and V is TRBV7-9; D unclear. Germline CDR1 SEHNR, CDR2 FQNEAQ (reference sequence). The CDR3 totals 12 residues. CDR3 bases: TGTTCCAGCAGCGCCACTACGGCGGGCTACACCTTC. Protein: CSSSATTAGYTF.

This sequence joins TRBV29-1 and TRBJ1-1, with 8 bases fitting TRBD1. The trim removed 0 bases at V and 1 base at J, leaving 10 bases unmatched. CDR1 is SQVTM and CDR2 is ANQGSEA in the germline V gene. This CDR3 contains 17 residues. The CDR3 protein is CSVEDPRQGSGNTEAFF. The CDR3 nucleotides are TGCAGCGTTGAAGATCCTCGACAGGGGTCAGGGAACACTGAAGCTTTCTTT.

The CDR3 loop is CASSLFPSGPTYNEQFF. The CDR3 DNA reads TGTGCCAGCAGCTTATTTCCTAGCGGGCCTACCTACAATGAGCAGTTCTTC. The chain recombines TRBV7-9 with TRBJ2-1; TRBD2 aligns across 8 bases. CDR1 and CDR2 from the germline V gene are SEHNR and FQNEAQ (reference sequence). The trim removed 2 bases at V and 2 bases at J, leaving 8 bases unmatched. There are 17 residues in the CDR3.

This clone occurred once. The chain joins TRBV5-4 to TRBJ1-5; 7 bases are a match to TRBD1. V was clipped by 5 bases and J by 6 bases; unmatched bases: 8. The CDR3 totals 14 residues. Germline CDR1 SGHNT, CDR2 YYREEE (reference sequence). CDR3 in DNA: TGTGCCAGCAGTTTACAGGGGTTGGGTCAGCCCCAGCATTTT. It yields the protein CASSLQGLGQPQHF.

The rearrangement links TRBV6-6 to TRBJ1-2; D is perhaps TRBD1 (6 bases). Trimming removed 0 bases at V and 8 bases at J, with 10 bases between. The CDR3 totals 13 residues. The germline gives CDR1 MNHNY, CDR2 SVGAGI (reference sequence). CDR3 loop: CASSYSSQGGYTF. The CDR3 nucleotides are TGTGCCAGCAGTTACTCGAGTCAGGGGGGCTACACCTTC.

Only one count was recorded for this clone. An end of the junction differs from the germline gene, which may be a read error. The genes are TRBV5-6 and TRBJ2-5; 7 bases map to TRBD1. The germline gives CDR1 SGHDT, CDR2 YYEEEE. The CDR3 loop spans 14 amino acids. As DNA, the CDR3 is TGTGCCAACAGCCGACAGGGAACCCAAGAGACCCAGTACTTC. Its protein product is CANSRQGTQETQYF. Complete variable domain (other parts from reference TRBV5-6 and TRBJ2-5): DAGVTQSPTHLIKTRGQQVTLRCSPKSGHDTVSWYQQALGQGPQFIFQYYEEEERQRGNFPDRFSGHQFPNYSSELNVNALLLGDSALYLCANSRQGTQETQYFGPGTRLLVL.

V and J are TRBV7-9 and TRBJ1-1; D gene uncertain. The CDR3 length is 12 residues. CDR1 and CDR2 from the germline V gene are SEHNR and FQNEAQ (reference sequence). Trimming shortened V by 6 bases and J by 5 bases, and 10 bases separated the two germline ends. In DNA, the CDR3 is TGTGCCAGCAGGTTACATGTGACTGAAGCTTTCTTT. It yields the protein CASRLHVTEAFF.

The gene calls are TRBV19 and TRBJ2-1, with no clear D. The germline gives CDR1 LNHDA, CDR2 SQIVND (reference sequence). Trimming cost V 6 bases and J 6 bases, with 18 bases left between them. This CDR3 has 15 residues. Written as DNA, the CDR3 is TGTGCCAGTAGGCGCCAATTCCCTCCCCTCAATGAGCAGTTCTTC. Translation: CASRRQFPPLNEQFF.

The rearrangement uses TRBV4-3 and TRBJ2-3, with a tentative D call TRBD1 (5 bases). Trimming cost V 4 bases and J 1 base, with 12 bases left between them. This CDR3 has 15 residues. Germline assignment: CDR1 LGHNA and CDR2 YSLEER. CDR3 sequence: CASSPEGDGTDTQYF. CDR3 nucleotides: TGCGCCAGCAGCCCGGAAGGGGATGGCACAGATACGCAGTATTTT.

Note on this clone: A junction boundary mismatches the germline segment, possibly from a read error. The V and J genes are TRBV7-9 and TRBJ1-5; D is uncertain. This CDR3 comprises 12 residues. CDR1 and CDR2 (germline): SEHNR, FQNEAQ (reference sequence). CDR3 amino acids: CSSSFSNQPQHF. The CDR3 coding sequence is TGTTCCAGCAGCTTCTCCAATCAGCCCCAGCATTTT.

V usage is TRBV4-1 and J usage is TRBJ2-1; D remains ambiguous. Germline CDR1 reads MGHRA; CDR2 reads YSYEKL. The CDR3 covers 17 residues. V lost 1 base and J 7 bases, leaving 20 bases between the germline ends. The CDR3: CASSQGQVVSRPNEQFF. DNA of the CDR3: TGCGCCAGCAGCCAAGGGCAGGTCGTAAGCCGTCCTAATGAGCAGTTCTTC.

This sequence joins TRBV29-1 and TRBJ1-1, with D perhaps matching TRBD1 (5 bases). Per the germline V gene, CDR1 is SQVTM and CDR2 is ANQGSEA. The CDR3 covers 12 residues. The CDR3, as DNA: TGCAGGGCCCGGGCGGGGCCCGTTGAAGCTTTCTTT. Its protein is CRARAGPVEAFF.

The chain recombines TRBV12-5 with TRBJ2-7; tentatively, D is TRBD2 (5 bases). Germline V lookup: CDR1 LGHNT, CDR2 FRNRAP. The length of the CDR3 is 14 residues. V was clipped by 2 bases and J by 2 bases, with 10 bases between them. The CDR3 coding sequence is TGTGCTAGTGGTTTGATGGACGGGGCCTACGAGCAGTACTTC. This sequence encodes CASGLMDGAYEQYF.

In this sample, this clone turned up once. The rearrangement links TRBV30 to TRBJ1-5; the D gene is possibly TRBD1 (5 bases). The CDR3 is 13 residues long. The germline V and J ends were trimmed by 0 bases and 5 bases, with 8 bases remaining between them. Germline CDR1 GTSNPN, CDR2 SVGIG (reference sequence). The CDR3 region has the DNA TGTGCCTGGAGTGTAGGCAGGGATCAGCCCCAGCATTTT. It is translated as CAWSVGRDQPQHF.

The chain carries TRBV7-2 and TRBJ2-7; 7 nucleotides align to TRBD1. Germline V gene lookup returns CDR1 SGHTA and CDR2 FQGNSA. The CDR3 consists of 14 residues. The V gene end was trimmed by 3 bases and the J gene end by 3 bases; junction bases not matched to a gene: 5. As DNA, the CDR3 is TGTGCCAGCAGCTTCTATCGGGACAGCTACGAGCAGTACTTC. This translates into CASSFYRDSYEQYF. Variable domain in full (rest from reference TRBV7-2 and TRBJ2-7): GAGVSQSPSNKVTEKGKDVELRCDPISGHTALYWYRQSLGQGLEFLIYFQGNSAPDKSGLPSDRFSAERTGGSVSTLTIQRTQQEDSAVYLCASSFYRDSYEQYFGPGTRLTVT.

CDR3 in amino acids: CASSRYSSTDTQYF. The CDR3 region has the DNA TGTGCCAGTAGTCGCTACTCTAGCACAGATACGCAGTATTTT. The chain has TRBV19 and TRBJ2-3; unclear D gene. The CDR3 is made up of 14 amino acids. Trimming stripped 5 bases from V and 0 bases from J, with 9 bases between. The germline gives CDR1 LNHDA, CDR2 SQIVND (reference sequence).

The chain uses TRBV7-2 and TRBJ2-2, with 8 nucleotides matching TRBD2. J was trimmed by 4 bases and V by 2 bases; bases with no gene match: 3. The CDR3 is 15 amino acids. Germline lookup yields CDR1 SGHTA and CDR2 FQGNSA. CDR3 region: CASSLTSGGTGELFF. CDR3 DNA: TGTGCCAGCAGCTTAACCAGCGGGGGCACCGGGGAGCTGTTTTTT.

The V gene is TRBV27, the J gene TRBJ1-4; D ambiguous. The CDR3 contains 14 residues. V lost 4 bases and J lost 1, with 7 bases in between. Germline values: CDR1 MNHEY, CDR2 SMNVEV (reference sequence). CDR3 loop: CASSSHITNEKLFF. CDR3 sequence (DNA): TGTGCCAGCAGTTCCCACATAACTAATGAAAAACTGTTTTTT.

This chain connects TRBV5-1 to TRBJ1-2; the match to TRBD1 covers 10 bases. The germline gives CDR1 SGHRS, CDR2 YFSETQ. The junction had 5 bases not matched to a gene; V was cut back by 4 bases and J by 2 bases. The CDR3 totals 15 residues. CDR3 loop: CASSPGDRGNYGYTF. CDR3 in DNA: TGCGCCAGCAGCCCCGGGGACAGGGGAAACTATGGCTACACCTTC.

This clone was found once. This sequence joins TRBV19 and TRBJ1-1; D remains unclear. The CDR3 is made up of 13 amino acids. Between the trimmed V and J ends, which lost 5 bases and 0 bases, there was a span of 7 bases. Germline V gene sequence: CDR1 LNHDA, CDR2 SQIVND (reference sequence). CDR3 in DNA: TGTGCCAGTAGTGTTCAGATGAACACTGAAGCTTTCTTT. This translates into CASSVQMNTEAFF.

The chain uses TRBV7-2 and TRBJ1-1; TRBD1 might be the D (6 bases). Germline-derived CDR1 and CDR2 are SGHTA and FQGNSA. The CDR3 is made up of 15 amino acids. With 0 bases removed from V and 5 bases from J, the gap between germline ends came to 13 bases. The CDR3 sequence is CASSLAAGTSTEAFF. The CDR3 nucleotides read TGTGCCAGCAGCTTAGCGGCCGGGACATCTACTGAAGCTTTCTTT.

The rearrangement links TRBV7-2 to TRBJ1-2, with D unresolved. V lost 5 bases and J lost 0, with 13 bases in between. Germline CDR1 and CDR2: SGHTA and FQGNSA. The CDR3 consists of 15 residues. The CDR3 nucleotides are TGTGCCAGCAGCCCCGGAGACCCTGCTAACTATGGCTACACCTTC. Its protein is CASSPGDPANYGYTF.